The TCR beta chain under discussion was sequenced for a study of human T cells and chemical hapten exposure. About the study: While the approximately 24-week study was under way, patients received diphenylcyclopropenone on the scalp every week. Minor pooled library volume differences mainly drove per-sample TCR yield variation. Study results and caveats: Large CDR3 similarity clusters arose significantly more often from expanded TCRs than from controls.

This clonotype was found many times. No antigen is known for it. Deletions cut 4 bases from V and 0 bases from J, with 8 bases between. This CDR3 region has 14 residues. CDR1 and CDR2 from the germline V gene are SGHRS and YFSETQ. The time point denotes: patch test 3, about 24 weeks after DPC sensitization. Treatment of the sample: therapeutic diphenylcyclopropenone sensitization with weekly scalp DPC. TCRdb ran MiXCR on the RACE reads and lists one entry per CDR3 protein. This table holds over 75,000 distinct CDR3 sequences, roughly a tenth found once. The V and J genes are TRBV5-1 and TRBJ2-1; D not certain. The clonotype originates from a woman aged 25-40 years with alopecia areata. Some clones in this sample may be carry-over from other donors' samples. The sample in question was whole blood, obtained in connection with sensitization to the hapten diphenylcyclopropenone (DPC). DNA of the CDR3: TGCGCCAGCAGCCCCCATAGCTCCTACAATGAGCAGTTCTTC. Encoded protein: CASSPHSSYNEQFF.